This entry lists 15 T cell receptor beta chains sequenced from one sample in a study of shared clonotypes between healthy human individuals. Naive CD8 cells were CD45RO-negative, positively selected for CCR7, excluding terminally differentiated effector memory CD45RA+ cells. The protocol was immunoSEQ multiplex PCR, while the TCRdb copy is restricted to in-frame clones and leaves out a portion. The data contain about 600,000 clones, 95% of them seen just once; the ten biggest clones take up approximately 0.1%. Sequencing used naive CD8+ T cells sorted from blood. The receptors stem from a woman aged 25 to 39 in good health.

The V call is TRBV27, the J call TRBJ2-5; maybe TRBD2 (6 bases). This CDR3 contains 13 residues. Germline CDR1 and CDR2: MNHEY and SMNVEV (reference sequence). Trimming removed 6 bases at V and 0 bases at J, with 8 bases between. The chain's CDR3 is CASSRGYQETQYF. The CDR3 DNA reads TGTGCCAGCAGCCGGGGGTACCAAGAGACCCAGTACTTC.

This clone appeared a single time. This chain joins TRBV28 and TRBJ2-5; D is unclear. Germline assignment: CDR1 MDHEN and CDR2 SYDVKM. CDR3 size: 11 residues. V gave up 3 bases and J gave up 11 bases, with 10 bases separating them. CDR3 amino acids: CASSFWLEQYF. For the CDR3, the DNA is TGTGCCAGCAGTTTTTGGCTGGAGCAGTACTTC.

The V call is TRBV28, the J call TRBJ1-5, with D unclear. The V gene's germline CDR1 is MDHEN and CDR2 SYDVKM. The CDR3 is made up of 17 amino acids. V was cut by 7 bases and J by 0 bases, with 19 bases left in between. Here the CDR3 reads CASTSGLTSGSNQPQHF. CDR3 sequence (DNA): TGTGCCAGCACCAGTGGGTTGACATCGGGTAGCAATCAGCCCCAGCATTTT.

V and J are TRBV19 and TRBJ2-1, with D possibly TRBD2 on 6 matching bases. Germline V gene lookup returns CDR1 LNHDA and CDR2 SQIVND (reference sequence). This CDR3 has 14 residues. The V and J ends lost 8 bases and 0 bases respectively, with 11 bases between them. CDR3 in amino acids: CASRPSASYNEQFF. The CDR3 region has the DNA TGTGCCAGTCGGCCTAGCGCCTCCTACAATGAGCAGTTCTTC. Full variable domain (outside the CDR3, taken from reference TRBV19 and TRBJ2-1): DGGITQSPKYLFRKEGQNVTLSCEQNLNHDAMYWYRQDPGQGLRLIYYSQIVNDFQKGDIAEGYSVSREKKESFPLTVTSAQKNPTAFYLCASRPSASYNEQFFGPGTRLTVL.

The chain uses TRBV7-6 and TRBJ2-6; perhaps D is TRBD1 or TRBD2 (6 bases each). V lost 1 base, J lost 4 bases, and 20 bases lay in between. The CDR3 is 19 amino acids. Germline CDR1 SGHVS, CDR2 FNYEAQ. CDR3 sequence reads: CASSLVLGGTFAGANVLTF. In DNA form, the CDR3 reads TGTGCCAGCAGCTTAGTATTGGGCGGGACATTCGCCGGGGCCAACGTCCTGACTTTC.

The genes are TRBV19 and TRBJ1-4; unclear D gene. V lost 3 bases to trimming and J lost 4 bases, with 18 bases between them. CDR3 size: 17 residues. Germline-derived CDR1 and CDR2 are LNHDA and SQIVND (reference sequence). CDR3 region: CASSILGSLGSNEKLFF. CDR3 DNA: TGTGCCAGTAGTATTTTGGGGTCGTTGGGAAGTAATGAAAAACTGTTTTTT.

The chain carries TRBV19 and TRBJ1-1; D possibly corresponds to TRBD1 (6 bases). Trimming stripped 5 bases from V and 7 bases from J, with 17 bases between. CDR1 and CDR2 (germline): LNHDA, SQIVND (reference sequence). The CDR3 is 14 residues long. The CDR3 DNA follows: TGTGCCAGTAGTCTCACGATGGGGACAATTGAAGCTTTCTTT. Amino acid sequence: CASSLTMGTIEAFF.

The rearrangement joins TRBV11-2 to TRBJ1-2, with 8 positions matching TRBD1. V trimming: 5 bases; J trimming: 7 bases; junction bases outside the gene matches: 15. This CDR3 is built from 16 residues. CDR1 is SGHAT and CDR2 is FQNNGV in the germline V gene. Here the CDR3 DNA reads TGTGCCAGCAGCCCAACCCGGACAGGGTCGCCGGTTGGCTACACCTTC. It codes for CASSPTRTGSPVGYTF.

With respect to this clone: This CDR3 is also generated by other DNA sequences in the sample. The V call is TRBV27, the J call TRBJ2-1; D is ambiguous. V gave up 7 bases and J gave up 0 bases, with 13 bases separating them. The CDR3 loop spans 15 amino acids. Germline assignment: CDR1 MNHEY and CDR2 SMNVEV (reference sequence). CDR3 region: CASTPSPGSYNEQFF. The CDR3 DNA follows: TGTGCCAGCACCCCGAGTCCCGGCTCCTACAATGAGCAGTTCTTC.

V is TRBV27 and J is TRBJ2-7; weak D call: TRBD2 (5 bases). Trimming cost V 6 bases and J 0 bases, with 15 bases left between them. CDR3 length: 15 residues. The V gene's germline CDR1 is MNHEY and CDR2 SMNVEV (reference sequence). The CDR3 DNA reads as TGTGCCAGCAGCTGGGGAAGTGGGAGCTCCTACGAGCAGTACTTC. Protein: CASSWGSGSSYEQYF.

The rearrangement links TRBV28 to TRBJ1-6, with D unclear. The CDR3 has 12 residues. CDR1 MDHEN and CDR2 SYDVKM come from the germline V gene. V shed 4 bases and J shed 2 bases, with 0 bases lying between them. The CDR3 protein is CASSSYNSPLHF. CDR3 nucleotides: TGTGCCAGCAGTTCCTATAATTCACCCCTCCACTTT.

The chain links TRBV10-2 to TRBJ2-7; 7 bases fit TRBD2. J lost 5 bases, V lost 2 bases, and 6 bases had no gene match. Germline CDR1 and CDR2: WSHSY and SAAADI. The CDR3 covers 14 residues. CDR3 bases: TGCGCCAGCAGTGAGGCGGGAGTCTACCACGAGCAGTACTTC. Protein: CASSEAGVYHEQYF.

The V and J genes are TRBV19 and TRBJ2-7; D is possibly TRBD1 (7 bases). The CDR3 is 14 residues long. Deletions cut 5 bases from V and 3 bases from J, with 14 bases between. The germline CDR1 and CDR2 sequences are LNHDA and SQIVND (reference sequence). The DNA of the CDR3 is TGTGCCAGTAGTCCGCGGGACAGAGACTACGAGCAGTACTTC. Amino acid sequence: CASSPRDRDYEQYF.

The V gene is TRBV4-1, the J gene TRBJ2-7; 13 bases fit TRBD2. CDR3 length: 17 amino acids. The J segment lost 2 bases and the V segment lost 4 bases, leaving 8 bases of the junction unmatched. Germline CDR1 reads MGHRA; CDR2 reads YSYEKL. DNA of the CDR3: TGCGCCAGCAGCCTCCTGACTGGGACTAGCGGGGCCTACGAGCAGTACTTC. Translation gives CASSLLTGTSGAYEQYF.

This chain uses TRBV6-5 with TRBJ2-5, with D unclear. Trimming removed 1 base at V and 5 bases at J, with 8 bases between. The CDR3 length is 13 residues. Germline-derived CDR1 and CDR2 are MNHEY and SVGAGI. The CDR3 region has the DNA TGTGCCAGCAGTTACTTTTCGGGCGAGACCCAGTACTTC. This translates into CASSYFSGETQYF.